Shown below are 7 T cell receptor beta chains from a single sample sequenced in a study of spatial heterogeneity in lung cancer. TCRdb processed the 5' RACE reads anew with MiXCR; each CDR3 protein has one entry. The repertoire holds about 1,600 distinct CDR3 sequences, with around 5% as singletons. The time point denotes: sample taken at primary tumor resection. This material consisted of normal lung tissue next to the tumor, taken at surgery. Source of these receptors: a female donor with early-stage non-small cell lung cancer.

This clonotype is medium-sized by share. V is TRBV18 and J is TRBJ2-7; D call uncertain. This CDR3 region has 13 residues. Germline V gives CDR1 KGHSH, CDR2 LQKENI. The V end was cut by 0 bases, the J end by 3 bases, with 6 bases between. This CDR3 is CASSPPRHYEQYF. The CDR3 DNA reads TGTGCCAGCTCACCACCTCGCCACTACGAGCAGTACTTC.

This clonotype is large in the sample. V usage is TRBV6-6 and J usage is TRBJ1-2; no clear D. Deletions cut 6 bases from V and 4 bases from J, with 18 bases between. CDR1 is MNHNY, CDR2 SVGAGI, per germline (reference sequence). CDR3 length: 15 amino acids. CDR3 region: CASSLSAGSLYGYTF. Here the CDR3 DNA reads TGTGCCAGCAGCCTATCGGCGGGTTCTCTCTATGGCTACACCTTC.

This clonotype qualifies as medium-sized. This sequence joins TRBV7-8 and TRBJ2-3; 9 nucleotides agree with TRBD2. CDR1 SGHVS and CDR2 FQNEAQ come from the germline V gene. The ends lost 5 bases at V and 4 bases at J; junction bases unmatched: 7. The CDR3 is 15 residues long. CDR3 in amino acids: CASSPPSGKADTQYF. CDR3 DNA sequence: TGTGCCAGCAGCCCTCCTAGCGGGAAAGCAGATACGCAGTATTTT.

By share, this clonotype ranks as medium-sized. V gene TRBV7-3 combines with J gene TRBJ2-2; TRBD2 matches at 8 bases. The CDR3 sequence is 15 residues long. Germline lookup yields CDR1 SGHTA and CDR2 FQGTGA. J gave up 4 bases and V 4 bases, and 5 bases lay outside the gene matches. The CDR3 coding sequence is TGTGCCAGCAGCTCCGGGAGGGATGGCACCGGGGAGCTGTTTTTT. It encodes CASSSGRDGTGELFF. Supplemented by reference TRBV7-3 and TRBJ2-2, the full variable domain reads GAGVSQTPSNKVTEKGKYVELRCDPISGHTALYWYRQSLGQGPEFLIYFQGTGAADDSGLPNDRFFAVRPEGSVSTLKIQRTERGDSAVYLCASSSGRDGTGELFFGEGSRLTVL.

Within the sample, this clonotype is medium-sized (0.01 to 0.1%). The chain carries TRBV6-6 and TRBJ1-4; the D is unclear. V lost 6 bases and J 8 bases, leaving 7 bases between the germline ends. Germline V gene data show CDR1 as MNHNY and CDR2 as SVGAGI (reference sequence). CDR3 length equals 11 residues. CDR3 nucleotide sequence: TGTGCCAGCAGCTCGCTCGAAAAACTGTTTTTT. Its translation is CASSSLEKLFF.

Relative to its sample, this clonotype is large. The rearrangement uses TRBV11-2 and TRBJ2-3, with D unclear. The CDR3 runs 12 residues. The V end was cut by 5 bases, the J end by 6 bases, with 9 bases between. CDR1 is SGHAT, CDR2 FQNNGV, per germline. CDR3 residues: CASSRSLDTQYF. The DNA for the CDR3 is TGTGCCAGCAGCCGTTCCTTGGATACGCAGTATTTT. Full variable domain (missing parts from reference TRBV11-2 and TRBJ2-3): EAGVAQSPRYKIIEKRQSVAFWCNPISGHATLYWYQQILGQGPKLLIQFQNNGVVDDSQLPKDRFSAERLKGVDSTLKIQPAKLEDSAVYLCASSRSLDTQYFGPGTRLTVL.

By proportion, this clonotype is large. The chain joins TRBV6-1 to TRBJ2-5; D could derive from TRBD1 or TRBD2 (5 bases each). The CDR3 consists of 15 residues. V dropped 2 bases and J dropped 4 bases, with 14 bases sitting between them. CDR1 and CDR2 (germline): MNHNS, SASEGT. The CDR3 here is CASSERGRWPETQYF. CDR3 coding DNA: TGTGCCAGCAGTGAACGGGGACGGTGGCCAGAGACCCAGTACTTC.